This entry is about one T cell receptor (beta chain). Scientists recovered RNA and DNA together from around 20-30 mg of unsorted bulk tissue. Infection with HBV was chronic in patients; they were treatment-naive. This entry comes from a study of tumor-infiltrating lymphocytes in primary liver carcinoma. Study-level background: Staging placed the tumors at T1-T3 N0M0, and they measured about 4 to 10 cm across.

Total RNA (roughly 550 ng) served as template for TCR beta cDNA synthesis primed by a constant-region primer. Three nested multiplex PCR rounds, a slightly modified ARM-PCR, produced the libraries for TCR beta. The opening two PCR rounds, ten to eleven cycles each, paired TRBV1-TRBV30 forward primers with a C-beta reverse primer. TCRdb redid the calling of the multiplex PCR reads with MiXCR, one entry per CDR3 protein. Altogether just under 95,000 distinct CDR3 sequences are present, 68% being singletons, with the ten largest covering 25% to 35%. The CDR3 is 12 residues long. V was pared by 5 bases and J by 7 bases, with 9 bases between. Germline V lookup: CDR1 MNHNY, CDR2 SVGAGI (reference sequence).

This chain links TRBV6-6 with TRBJ1-5; D is uncertain. What was sequenced was tumor-adjacent normal liver tissue. This TCR was sampled from a man aged 35 to 55 with primary liver carcinoma and hepatitis B virus infection. DNA of the CDR3: TGTGCCAGCAGTCTACCCAAACAGCCCCAGCATTTT. As protein: CASSLPKQPQHF.